The next 18 T cell receptor beta chains were all read from a single sample in a study of control samples from healthy donors and cancer patients. Clones were read by immunoSEQ multiplex PCR, and TCRdb kept only the in-frame ones, dropping some. This table has roughly 70,000 clones, 84% appearing once. Input material: blood. These receptor sequences come from a man in his fifties in good health.

V and J are TRBV6-2 or TRBV6-3 and TRBJ1-2; 8 bases fit TRBD1. The trim removed 4 bases at V and 3 bases at J, leaving 1 base unmatched. Germline V gene lookup returns CDR1 MNHEY and CDR2 SVGEGT. The CDR3 loop spans 13 amino acids. CDR3 coding DNA: TGTGCCAGCAGTTCGACAGGGGACTATGGCTACACCTTC. This gives the protein CASSSTGDYGYTF.

The V and J genes are TRBV7-9 and TRBJ1-2; no definite D call. Per the germline V gene, CDR1 is SEHNR and CDR2 is FQNEAQ (reference sequence). The CDR3 is 13 amino acids. Trimming removed 7 bases at V and 4 bases at J, with 13 bases between. In DNA, the CDR3 is TGTGCCAGCATCGATGCCGGGCGCTATGGCTACACCTTC. Its protein product is CASIDAGRYGYTF.

The chain employs TRBV4-1 and TRBJ2-1; the match to TRBD2 covers 11 bases. Trimming took 1 base from V and 5 from J; bases not matched to a gene: 4. Germline CDR1 is MGHRA and CDR2 is YSYEKL. The CDR3 consists of 16 residues. In DNA form, the CDR3 reads TGCGCCAGCAGCCAAGTTAGCGGGGGGGCCGACAATGAGCAGTTCTTC. This gives the protein CASSQVSGGADNEQFF.

This clone was picked up a small number of times. The CDR3: CASSGGGVAGGLSTGELFF. The CDR3, as DNA: TGTGCCAGCAGCGGAGGAGGAGTAGCGGGGGGGCTTAGCACCGGGGAGCTGTTTTTT. The chain is built from TRBV7-2 and TRBJ2-2, with 11 bases lining up with TRBD2. Germline V gene lookup returns CDR1 SGHTA and CDR2 FQGNSA. The CDR3 covers 19 residues. The junction had 15 bases not matched to a gene; V was cut back by 5 bases and J by 4 bases.

The V call is TRBV7-3, the J call TRBJ1-1; D is undetermined. Between the trimmed V and J ends, which lost 3 bases and 8 bases, there was a span of 10 bases. This CDR3 contains 12 residues. Germline V lookup: CDR1 SGHTA, CDR2 FQGTGA. The CDR3, as DNA: TGTGCCAGCAGCTTCGACGGCAGCGAAGCTTTCTTT. Its protein is CASSFDGSEAFF.

The chain carries TRBV19 and TRBJ1-2; a possible D gene is TRBD1 (5 bases). Trimming shortened V by 2 bases and J by 1 base, and 8 bases separated the two germline ends. The germline gives CDR1 LNHDA, CDR2 SQIVND (reference sequence). CDR3 size: 14 residues. CDR3 sequence: CASSIRGVNYGYTF. Written as DNA, the CDR3 is TGTGCCAGTAGTATAAGGGGTGTTAACTATGGCTACACCTTC.

V and J are TRBV4-3 and TRBJ2-7; 8 nucleotides line up with TRBD2. V lost 1 base to trimming and J lost 5 bases; unmatched junction nucleotides: 7. The CDR3 is 15 residues long. Germline values: CDR1 LGHNA, CDR2 YSLEER. CDR3 region: CASSQVGGGPDEQYF. The CDR3 bases are TGCGCCAGCAGCCAAGTCGGCGGGGGGCCGGACGAGCAGTACTTC.

The chain links TRBV3-1 (or the pseudogene TRBV3-2) to TRBJ1-1; D may be TRBD1 (5 bases). CDR1 is LGHDT, CDR2 YNNKEL, per germline (reference sequence). V shed 8 bases and J shed 0 bases, with 10 bases lying between them. The CDR3 extends over 13 amino acids. The CDR3 DNA sequence: TGTGCCAGCTGGGGGGGGATGAACACTGAAGCTTTCTTT. Its protein is CASWGGMNTEAFF.

The chain couples TRBV7-2 to TRBJ1-6; D is possibly TRBD1 (5 bases). Trimming left V 2 bases short and J 7 bases short, with 15 bases between. Germline CDR1 SGHTA, CDR2 FQGNSA. This CDR3 contains 16 residues. DNA for the CDR3: TGTGCCAGCAGCTTATTTGCGCGGGGGAAAAATTCACCCCTCCACTTT. It specifies CASSLFARGKNSPLHF.

The V and J genes are TRBV28 and TRBJ2-5, with no clear D. Germline CDR1 MDHEN, CDR2 SYDVKM. V lost 8 bases and J 3 bases, leaving 10 bases between the germline ends. The CDR3 contains 12 residues. This chain's CDR3 is CASGGREETQYF. The CDR3, as DNA: TGTGCCAGCGGTGGACGGGAAGAGACCCAGTACTTC. The variable domain in full, completed from reference TRBV28 and TRBJ2-5, reads DVKVTQSSRYLVKRTGEKVFLECVQDMDHENMFWYRQDPGLGLRLIYFSYDVKMKEKGDIPEGYSVSREKKERFSLILESASTNQTSMYLCASGGREETQYFGPGTRLLVL.

The V and J genes are TRBV5-6 and TRBJ2-7; D is unclear. This CDR3 contains 13 residues. CDR1 SGHDT and CDR2 YYEEEE come from the germline V gene. V was clipped by 0 bases and J by 6 bases, with 10 bases between them. In nucleotides, the CDR3 is TGTGCCAGCAGCTTGGTCCGGTTCCCCGAGCAGTACTTC. Its translation: CASSLVRFPEQYF. The full variable domain, rest sourced from reference TRBV5-6 and TRBJ2-7, is DAGVTQSPTHLIKTRGQQVTLRCSPKSGHDTVSWYQQALGQGPQFIFQYYEEEERQRGNFPDRFSGHQFPNYSSELNVNALLLGDSALYLCASSLVRFPEQYFGPGTRLTVT.

V usage is TRBV11-2 and J usage is TRBJ1-1; 7 bases align to TRBD1. CDR1 SGHAT and CDR2 FQNNGV come from the germline V gene. The CDR3 spans 14 residues. Trimming removed 4 bases from V and 2 bases from J; junction bases left unmatched: 4. The DNA of the CDR3 is TGTGCCAGCAGCTCGGGACAGAGCAACACTGAAGCTTTCTTT. Translation: CASSSGQSNTEAFF.

The chain employs TRBV6-5 and TRBJ2-2; TRBD2 matches at 9 bases. Unmatched junction bases numbered 3, after V lost 4 bases and J lost 0 bases. This CDR3 comprises 16 residues. From germline, CDR1 is MNHEY and CDR2 SVGAGI. The CDR3 coding sequence is TGTGCCAGCAGTTCTTCTAGCGGGGCGAACACCGGGGAGCTGTTTTTT. Its protein is CASSSSSGANTGELFF.

J is TRBJ1-1 and V is TRBV7-3, with 7 nucleotides matching TRBD1. The CDR3 has 13 residues. Trimming at V came to 1 base and at J to 7 bases, leaving 3 bases not matched to a gene. Germline values: CDR1 SGHTA, CDR2 FQGTGA. The CDR3 region has the DNA TGTGCCAGCAGCTTAAGTCGACAGGGTGAAGCTTTCTTT. Translating gives CASSLSRQGEAFF.

The chain has TRBV30 and TRBJ2-7; TRBD2 matches 8 bases. Germline CDR1 GTSNPN, CDR2 SVGIG (reference sequence). This CDR3 spans 14 amino acids. The V gene end was trimmed by 3 bases and the J gene end by 2 bases; junction bases not matched to a gene: 6. This chain's CDR3 is CAWRGSGITYEQYF. CDR3 DNA sequence: TGTGCCTGGAGGGGTAGCGGGATTACCTACGAGCAGTACTTC.

This sequence joins TRBV27 and TRBJ2-3; TRBD2 matches at 8 bases. With V trimmed by 6 bases and J by 2 bases, 7 bases remained unmatched. This CDR3 comprises 15 residues. The germline gives CDR1 MNHEY, CDR2 SMNVEV (reference sequence). CDR3 bases: TGTGCCAGCAGAGATAGCGGGGCGTACACAGATACGCAGTATTTT. Residues: CASRDSGAYTDTQYF.

The rearrangement links TRBV9 to TRBJ1-3; weak D call: TRBD1 (6 bases). Trimming pared 0 bases from V and 0 bases from J, leaving 13 bases between. The CDR3 is 17 residues long. Germline-derived CDR1 and CDR2 are SGDLS and YYNGEE. This chain's CDR3 is CASSVANQGPSGNTIYF. CDR3 nucleotide sequence: TGTGCCAGCAGCGTAGCTAATCAGGGGCCCTCTGGAAACACCATATATTTT.

The DNA of the CDR3 is TGTGCCACCAGCAGAGAACTGGGGGGCTACACCTTC. Residues: CATSRELGGYTF. The chain is built from TRBV15 and TRBJ1-2; unclear D gene. The V end was cut by 0 bases, the J end by 8 bases, with 7 bases between. CDR1 is LNHNV and CDR2 is YYDKDF in the germline V gene (reference sequence). CDR3 length: 12 residues.